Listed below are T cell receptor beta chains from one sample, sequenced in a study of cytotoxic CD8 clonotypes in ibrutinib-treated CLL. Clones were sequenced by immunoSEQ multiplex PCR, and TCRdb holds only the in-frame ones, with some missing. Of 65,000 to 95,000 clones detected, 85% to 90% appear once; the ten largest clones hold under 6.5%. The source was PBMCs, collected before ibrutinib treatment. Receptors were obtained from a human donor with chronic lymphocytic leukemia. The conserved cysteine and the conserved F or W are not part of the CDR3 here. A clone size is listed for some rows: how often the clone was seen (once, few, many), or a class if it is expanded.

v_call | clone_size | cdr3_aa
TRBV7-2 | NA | ASSQRISGNTIY
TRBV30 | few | AWSQRDRFYGYT
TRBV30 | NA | AWSGHSTDTQY
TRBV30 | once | AWSVGTGSTDTQY
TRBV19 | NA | ATLAPSYNEQF
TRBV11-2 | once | ASSLESPSEQF
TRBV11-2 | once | ASTLSTHNEQF
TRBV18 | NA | ASSSKQGHQETQY
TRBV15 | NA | ATSRNPGHPYNEQF
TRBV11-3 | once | ASSPDGRTGQYAQY
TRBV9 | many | ASSGSGRGDSYNEQF
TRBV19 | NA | ASSPDRNQPQH
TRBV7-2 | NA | ASSPRGGKEKLF
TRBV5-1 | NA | ASSPRPDSTEAF
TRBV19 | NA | ASSPGLAGVPYEQY
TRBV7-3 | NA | ASSLIPNRGSGGGYT
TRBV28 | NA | ASSSDRDYSNTGELF
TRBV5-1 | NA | ASSLAGKFEQY
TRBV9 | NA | ASSVSSFNEQF
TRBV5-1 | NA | ASTQGSGNTEAF
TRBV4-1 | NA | ASSQPARGGGSKNIQY
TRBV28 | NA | ASSTYEQY
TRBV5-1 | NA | ASSNSGTDSGNTIY
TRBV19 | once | ASSGGQGDTQY
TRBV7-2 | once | ASSLVRDYGYT
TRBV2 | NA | ALPGTAYNEQF
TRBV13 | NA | ASREKGAHLTEAF
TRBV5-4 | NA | ASSLSGVGNEQY
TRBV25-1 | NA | ASSPNLGGDYGYT
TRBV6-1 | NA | ASTPQGAVQDTQY
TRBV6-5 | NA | ASSHIPNYGYT
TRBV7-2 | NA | ASSLMGQGAFGANVLT
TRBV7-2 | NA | ASSPPGSDTQY
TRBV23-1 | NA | ASSQIGVNTGELF
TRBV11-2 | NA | ASSFTGGAYDTEAF
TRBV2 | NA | ASSRFGLAGGLGLF
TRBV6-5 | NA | ASSLTSTNYGYT
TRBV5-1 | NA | ASSLQEREQY
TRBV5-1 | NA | ASSLRQDTIYGYT
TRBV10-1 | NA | ASSGFRGPGTEAF
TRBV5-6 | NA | ASSFYGYRGDLTEAF
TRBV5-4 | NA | ASSSFTEAF
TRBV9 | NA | ASSADLGLAGGRRVEQF
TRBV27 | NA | ASSLTFAAAIEAF
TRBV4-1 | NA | ASSHGDTGGGELF
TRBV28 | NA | ASQWADTNYGYT
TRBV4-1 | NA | ASSQSVVPSYEQY
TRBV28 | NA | ASSSQPGLGYQPQH
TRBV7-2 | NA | ASSLEAGERF
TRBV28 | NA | ASFNLAKNIQY
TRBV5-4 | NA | ASSLDRGGNEQF
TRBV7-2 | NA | ASSLGPGETQY
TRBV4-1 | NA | ASSQGPMTNYGYT
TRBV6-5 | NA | ASLTQGRNEQY
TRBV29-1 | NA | SVGTSDGYT
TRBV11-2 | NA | ASSPLSRAYEQY
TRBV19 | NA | ASNTNRDRDGYT
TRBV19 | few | ASSSRNLNTEAF